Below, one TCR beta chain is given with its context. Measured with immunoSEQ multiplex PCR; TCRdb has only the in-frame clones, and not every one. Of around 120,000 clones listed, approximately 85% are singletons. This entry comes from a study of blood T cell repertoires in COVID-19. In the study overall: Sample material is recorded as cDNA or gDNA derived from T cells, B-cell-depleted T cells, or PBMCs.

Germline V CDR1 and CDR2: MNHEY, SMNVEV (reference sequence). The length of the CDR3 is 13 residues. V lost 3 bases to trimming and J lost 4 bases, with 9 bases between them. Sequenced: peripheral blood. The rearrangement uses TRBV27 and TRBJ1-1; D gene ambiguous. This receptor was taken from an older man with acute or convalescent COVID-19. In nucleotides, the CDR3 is TGTGCCAGCAGTTTCCGGGTAGGCACTGAAGCTTTCTTT. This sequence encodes CASSFRVGTEAFF.